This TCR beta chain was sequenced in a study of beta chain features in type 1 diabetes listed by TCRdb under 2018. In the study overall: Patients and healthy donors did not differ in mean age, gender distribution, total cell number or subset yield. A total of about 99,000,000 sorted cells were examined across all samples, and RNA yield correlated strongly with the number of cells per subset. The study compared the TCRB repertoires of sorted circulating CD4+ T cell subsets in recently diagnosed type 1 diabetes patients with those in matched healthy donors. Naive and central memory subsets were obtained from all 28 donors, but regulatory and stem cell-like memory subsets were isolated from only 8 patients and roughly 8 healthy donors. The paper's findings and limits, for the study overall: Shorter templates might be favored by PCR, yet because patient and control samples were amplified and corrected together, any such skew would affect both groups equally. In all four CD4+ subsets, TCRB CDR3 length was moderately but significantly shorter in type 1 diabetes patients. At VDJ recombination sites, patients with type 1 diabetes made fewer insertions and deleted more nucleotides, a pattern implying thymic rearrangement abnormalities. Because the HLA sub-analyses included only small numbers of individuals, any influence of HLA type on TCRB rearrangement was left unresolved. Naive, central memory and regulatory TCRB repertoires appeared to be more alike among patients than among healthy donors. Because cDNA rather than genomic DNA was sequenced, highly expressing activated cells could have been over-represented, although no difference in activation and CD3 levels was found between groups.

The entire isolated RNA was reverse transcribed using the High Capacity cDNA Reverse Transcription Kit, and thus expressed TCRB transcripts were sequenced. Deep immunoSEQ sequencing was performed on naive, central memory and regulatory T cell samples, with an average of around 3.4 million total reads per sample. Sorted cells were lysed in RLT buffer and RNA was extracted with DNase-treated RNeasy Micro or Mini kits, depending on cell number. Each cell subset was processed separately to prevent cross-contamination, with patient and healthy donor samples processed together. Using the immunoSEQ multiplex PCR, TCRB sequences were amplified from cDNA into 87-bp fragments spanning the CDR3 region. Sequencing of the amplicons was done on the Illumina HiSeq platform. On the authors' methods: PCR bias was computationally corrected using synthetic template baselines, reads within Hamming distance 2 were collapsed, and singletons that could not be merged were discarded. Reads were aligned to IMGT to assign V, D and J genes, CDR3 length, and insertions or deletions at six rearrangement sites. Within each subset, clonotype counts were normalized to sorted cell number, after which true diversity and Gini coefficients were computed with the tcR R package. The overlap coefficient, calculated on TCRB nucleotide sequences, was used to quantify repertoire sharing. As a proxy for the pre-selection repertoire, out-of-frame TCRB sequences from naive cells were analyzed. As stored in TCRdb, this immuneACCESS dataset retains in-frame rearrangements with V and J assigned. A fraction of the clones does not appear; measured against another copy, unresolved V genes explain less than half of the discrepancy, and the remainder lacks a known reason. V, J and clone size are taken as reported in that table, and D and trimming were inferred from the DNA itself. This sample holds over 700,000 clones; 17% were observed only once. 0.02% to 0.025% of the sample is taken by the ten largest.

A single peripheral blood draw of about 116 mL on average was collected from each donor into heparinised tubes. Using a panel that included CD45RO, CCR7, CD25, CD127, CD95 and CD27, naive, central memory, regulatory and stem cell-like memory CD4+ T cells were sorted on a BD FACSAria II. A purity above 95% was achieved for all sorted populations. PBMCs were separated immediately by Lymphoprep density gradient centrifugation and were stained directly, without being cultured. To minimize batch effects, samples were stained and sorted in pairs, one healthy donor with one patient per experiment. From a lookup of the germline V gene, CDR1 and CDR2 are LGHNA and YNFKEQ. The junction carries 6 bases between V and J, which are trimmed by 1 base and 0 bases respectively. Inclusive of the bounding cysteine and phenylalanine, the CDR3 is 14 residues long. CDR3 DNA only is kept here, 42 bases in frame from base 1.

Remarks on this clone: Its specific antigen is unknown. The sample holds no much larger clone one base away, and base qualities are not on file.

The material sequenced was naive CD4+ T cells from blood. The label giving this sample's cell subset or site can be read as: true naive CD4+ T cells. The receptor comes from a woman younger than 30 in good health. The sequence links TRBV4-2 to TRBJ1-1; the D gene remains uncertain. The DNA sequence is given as TGTGCCAGCAGCCAAGGGACTATGAACACTGAAGCTTTCTTT. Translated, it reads CASSQGTMNTEAFF.